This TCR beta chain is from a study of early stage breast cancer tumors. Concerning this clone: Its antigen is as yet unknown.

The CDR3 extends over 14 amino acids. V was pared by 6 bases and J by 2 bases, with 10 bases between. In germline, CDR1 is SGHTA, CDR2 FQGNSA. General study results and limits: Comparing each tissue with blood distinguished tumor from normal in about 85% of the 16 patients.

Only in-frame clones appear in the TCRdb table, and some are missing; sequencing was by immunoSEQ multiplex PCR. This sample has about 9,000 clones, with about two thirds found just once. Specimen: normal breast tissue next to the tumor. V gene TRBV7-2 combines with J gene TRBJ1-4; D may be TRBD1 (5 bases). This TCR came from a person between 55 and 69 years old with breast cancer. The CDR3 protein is CASSRGGTNEKLFF. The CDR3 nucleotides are TGTGCCAGCAGTCGTGGGGGGACTAATGAAAAACTGTTTTTT. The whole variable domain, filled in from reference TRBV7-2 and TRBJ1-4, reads GAGVSQSPSNKVTEKGKDVELRCDPISGHTALYWYRQSLGQGLEFLIYFQGNSAPDKSGLPSDRFSAERTGGSVSTLTIQRTQQEDSAVYLCASSRGGTNEKLFFGSGTQLSVL.